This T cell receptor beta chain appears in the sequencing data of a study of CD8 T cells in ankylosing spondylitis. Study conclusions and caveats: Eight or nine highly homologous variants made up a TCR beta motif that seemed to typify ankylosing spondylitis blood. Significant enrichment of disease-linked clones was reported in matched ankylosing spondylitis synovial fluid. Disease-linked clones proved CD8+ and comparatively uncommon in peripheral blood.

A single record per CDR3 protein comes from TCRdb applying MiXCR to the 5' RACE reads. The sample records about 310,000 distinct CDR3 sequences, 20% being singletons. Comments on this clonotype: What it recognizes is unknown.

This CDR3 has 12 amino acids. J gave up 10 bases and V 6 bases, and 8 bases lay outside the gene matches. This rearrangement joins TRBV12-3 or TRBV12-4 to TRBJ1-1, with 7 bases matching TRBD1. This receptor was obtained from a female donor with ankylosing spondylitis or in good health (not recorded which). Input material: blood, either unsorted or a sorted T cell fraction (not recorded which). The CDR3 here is CASSSFRGAAFF. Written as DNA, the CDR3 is TGTGCCAGCAGCTCCTTCAGGGGGGCAGCTTTCTTT.